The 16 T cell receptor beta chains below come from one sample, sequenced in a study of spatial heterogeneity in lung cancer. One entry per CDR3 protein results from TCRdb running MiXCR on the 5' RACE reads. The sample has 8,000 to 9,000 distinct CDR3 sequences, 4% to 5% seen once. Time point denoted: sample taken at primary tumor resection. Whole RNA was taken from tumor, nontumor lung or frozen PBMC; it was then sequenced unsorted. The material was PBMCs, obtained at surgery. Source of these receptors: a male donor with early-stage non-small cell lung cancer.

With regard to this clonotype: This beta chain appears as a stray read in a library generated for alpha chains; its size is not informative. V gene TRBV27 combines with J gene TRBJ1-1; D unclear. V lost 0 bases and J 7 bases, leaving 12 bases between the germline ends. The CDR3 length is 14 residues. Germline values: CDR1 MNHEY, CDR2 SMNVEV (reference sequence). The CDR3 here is CASSLSSRCNEAFF. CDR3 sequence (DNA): TGTGCCAGCAGTTTATCGTCTCGATGCAATGAAGCTTTCTTT.

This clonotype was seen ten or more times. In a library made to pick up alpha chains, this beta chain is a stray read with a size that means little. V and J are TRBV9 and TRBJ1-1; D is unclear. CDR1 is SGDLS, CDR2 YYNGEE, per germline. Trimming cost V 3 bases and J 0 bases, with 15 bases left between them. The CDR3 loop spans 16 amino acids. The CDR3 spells CASSAVSLAVNTEAFF. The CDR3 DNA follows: TGTGCCAGCAGCGCCGTCTCCCTAGCGGTGAACACTGAAGCTTTCTTT. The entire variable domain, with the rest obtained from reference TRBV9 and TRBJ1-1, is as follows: DSGVTQTPKHLITATGQRVTLRCSPRSGDLSVYWYQQSLDQGLQFLIQYYNGEERAKGNILERFSAQQFPDLHSELNLSSLELGDSALYFCASSAVSLAVNTEAFFGQGTRLTVV.

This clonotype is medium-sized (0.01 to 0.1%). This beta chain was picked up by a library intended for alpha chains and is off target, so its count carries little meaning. The CDR3 region has the DNA TGTGCCAGCAGTTACTCTGCGGGGGGGCCGAATGAGCAGTTCTTC. As protein: CASSYSAGGPNEQFF. The rearrangement uses TRBV6-5 and TRBJ2-1; 9 bases match TRBD2. Germline lookup yields CDR1 MNHEY and CDR2 SVGAGI. Trimming at V came to 0 bases and at J to 7 bases, leaving 4 bases not matched to a gene. The CDR3 is 15 amino acids.

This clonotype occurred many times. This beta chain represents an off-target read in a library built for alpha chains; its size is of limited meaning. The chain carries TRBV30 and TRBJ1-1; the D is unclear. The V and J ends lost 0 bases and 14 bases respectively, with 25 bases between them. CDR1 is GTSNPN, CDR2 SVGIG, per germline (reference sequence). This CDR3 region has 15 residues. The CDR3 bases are TGTGCCTGGAGTGTACCGAAGGGCCGCCCGTTTATTTGGTTCTTT. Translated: CAWSVPKGRPFIWFF.

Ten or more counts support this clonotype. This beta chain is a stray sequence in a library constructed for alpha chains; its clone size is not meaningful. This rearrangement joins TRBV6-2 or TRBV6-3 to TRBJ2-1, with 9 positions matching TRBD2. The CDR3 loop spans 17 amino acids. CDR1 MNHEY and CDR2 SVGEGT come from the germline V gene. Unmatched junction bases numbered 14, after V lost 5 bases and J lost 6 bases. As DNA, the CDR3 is TGTGCCAGCAGTCCAGACGGCGGGGGGGCTTACGGCAATGAGCAGTTCTTC. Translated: CASSPDGGGAYGNEQFF.

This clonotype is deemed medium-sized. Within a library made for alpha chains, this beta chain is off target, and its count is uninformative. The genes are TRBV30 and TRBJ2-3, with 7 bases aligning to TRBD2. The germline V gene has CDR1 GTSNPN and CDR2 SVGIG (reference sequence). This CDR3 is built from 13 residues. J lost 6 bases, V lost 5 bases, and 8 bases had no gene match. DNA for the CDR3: TGTGCCTGGTCCACCGGGGGGACGGATACGCAGTATTTT. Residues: CAWSTGGTDTQYF.

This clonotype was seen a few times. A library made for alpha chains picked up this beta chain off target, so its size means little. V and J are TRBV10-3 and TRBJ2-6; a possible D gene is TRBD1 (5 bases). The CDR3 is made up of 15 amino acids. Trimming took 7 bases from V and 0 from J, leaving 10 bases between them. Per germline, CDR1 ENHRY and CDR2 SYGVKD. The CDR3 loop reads CAITATASGANVLTF. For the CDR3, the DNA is TGTGCCATCACTGCGACAGCCTCTGGGGCCAACGTCCTGACTTTC.

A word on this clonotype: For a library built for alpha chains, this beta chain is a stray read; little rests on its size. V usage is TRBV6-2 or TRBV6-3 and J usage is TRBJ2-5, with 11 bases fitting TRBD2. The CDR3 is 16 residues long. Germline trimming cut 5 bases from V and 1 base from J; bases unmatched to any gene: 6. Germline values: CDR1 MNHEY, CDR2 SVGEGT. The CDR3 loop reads CASSRTSGGIQETQYF. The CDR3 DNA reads TGTGCCAGCAGTCGAACTAGCGGGGGCATCCAAGAGACCCAGTACTTC.

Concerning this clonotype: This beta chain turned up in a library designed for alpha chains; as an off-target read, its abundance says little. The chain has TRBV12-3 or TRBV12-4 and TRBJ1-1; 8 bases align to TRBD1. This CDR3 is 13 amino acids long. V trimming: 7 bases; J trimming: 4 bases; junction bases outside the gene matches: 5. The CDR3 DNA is TGTGCCAGCAAACCGACAGGGGTCACTGAAGCTTTCTTT. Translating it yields CASKPTGVTEAFF.

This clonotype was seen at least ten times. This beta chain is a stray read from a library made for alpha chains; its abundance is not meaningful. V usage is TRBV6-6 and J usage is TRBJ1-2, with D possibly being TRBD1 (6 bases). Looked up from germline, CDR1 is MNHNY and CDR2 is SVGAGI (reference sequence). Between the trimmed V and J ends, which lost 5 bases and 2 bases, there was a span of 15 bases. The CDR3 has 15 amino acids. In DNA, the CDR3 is TGTGCCAGCAGTGAGGGACATCCAAGGAACTATGGCTACACCTTC. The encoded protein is CASSEGHPRNYGYTF.

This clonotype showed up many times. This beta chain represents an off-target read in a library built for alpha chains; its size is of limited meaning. The CDR3, as DNA: TGTGCCAGCAGCCGGGGGTCGTTCGCCAATGAGCAGTTCTTC. Protein sequence: CASSRGSFANEQFF. This sequence joins TRBV5-6 and TRBJ2-1; D possibly corresponds to TRBD2 (6 bases). This CDR3 is 14 amino acids long. CDR1 and CDR2 (germline): SGHDT, YYEEEE. V lost 4 bases, J lost 6 bases, and 14 bases lay in between. The whole variable domain, filled in from reference TRBV5-6 and TRBJ2-1, reads DAGVTQSPTHLIKTRGQQVTLRCSPKSGHDTVSWYQQALGQGPQFIFQYYEEEERQRGNFPDRFSGHQFPNYSSELNVNALLLGDSALYLCASSRGSFANEQFFGPGTRLTVL.

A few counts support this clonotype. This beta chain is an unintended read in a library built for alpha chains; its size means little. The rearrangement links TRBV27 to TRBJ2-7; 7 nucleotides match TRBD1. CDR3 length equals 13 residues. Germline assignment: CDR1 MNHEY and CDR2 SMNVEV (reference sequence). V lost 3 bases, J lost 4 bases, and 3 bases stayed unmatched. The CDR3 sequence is CASSFDRAYEQYF. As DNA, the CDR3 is TGTGCCAGCAGTTTTGACAGGGCGTACGAGCAGTACTTC.

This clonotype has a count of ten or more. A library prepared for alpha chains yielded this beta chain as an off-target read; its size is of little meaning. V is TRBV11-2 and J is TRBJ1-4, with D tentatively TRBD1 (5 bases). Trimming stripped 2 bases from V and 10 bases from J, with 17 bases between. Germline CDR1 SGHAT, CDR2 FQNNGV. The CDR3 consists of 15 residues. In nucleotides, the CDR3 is TGTGCCAGCAGCTTAACGCGGCAGGGTCTGGCAAAACTGTTTTTT. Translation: CASSLTRQGLAKLFF.

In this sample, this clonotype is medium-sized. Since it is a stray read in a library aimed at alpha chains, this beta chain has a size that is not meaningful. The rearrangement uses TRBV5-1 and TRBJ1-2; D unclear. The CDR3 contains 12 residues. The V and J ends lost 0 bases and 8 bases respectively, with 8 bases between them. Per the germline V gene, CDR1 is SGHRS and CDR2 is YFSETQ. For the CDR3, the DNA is TGCGCCAGCAGCTTGGACTGGGGAGGCTACACCTTC. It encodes CASSLDWGGYTF.

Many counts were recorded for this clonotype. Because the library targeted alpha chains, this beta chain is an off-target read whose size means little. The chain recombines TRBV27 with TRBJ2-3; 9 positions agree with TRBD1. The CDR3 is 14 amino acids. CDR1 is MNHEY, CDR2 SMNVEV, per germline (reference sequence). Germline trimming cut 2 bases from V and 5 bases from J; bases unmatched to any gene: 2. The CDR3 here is CASSLDRGGDTQYF. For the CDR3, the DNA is TGTGCCAGCAGTTTAGACAGGGGGGGAGATACGCAGTATTTT.

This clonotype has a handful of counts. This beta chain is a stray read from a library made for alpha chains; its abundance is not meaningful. CDR3 sequence reads: CASTVRLAGNNEQFF. For the CDR3, the DNA is TGTGCCAGCACCGTTAGACTAGCGGGGAACAATGAGCAGTTCTTC. The gene calls are TRBV27 and TRBJ2-1; 11 nucleotides line up with TRBD2. Germline V gene sequence: CDR1 MNHEY, CDR2 SMNVEV (reference sequence). The ends lost 7 bases at V and 5 bases at J; junction bases unmatched: 7. The CDR3 sequence is 15 residues long.